This entry features one T cell receptor (beta chain) sequence. For TCRbeta, the library was prepared with unique molecular identifiers. TCRdb used MiXCR to reprocess the PCR reads, holding one entry per CDR3 protein. The table shows about 290,000 distinct CDR3 sequences, with about 9.5% occurring only once. This CDR3 has 12 residues. The germline V gene encodes CDR1 SQVTM and CDR2 ANQGSEA. V lost 4 bases, J lost 8 bases, and 3 bases stayed unmatched. The data originate from a study of T-cell reconstitution after alpha-beta-depleted transplantation in children. Sequenced material: PBMCs, taken before TCRalphabeta/CD19-depleted stem cell transplant. The chain has TRBV29-1 and TRBJ1-1; 11 bases map to TRBD1. The sequence derives from a boy under three years old with acute myeloid leukemia, due to receive a stem cell transplant. The CDR3 protein is CSVGRTGGEAFF. CDR3 nucleotides: TGCAGCGTTGGGAGGACAGGGGGCGAAGCTTTCTTT.